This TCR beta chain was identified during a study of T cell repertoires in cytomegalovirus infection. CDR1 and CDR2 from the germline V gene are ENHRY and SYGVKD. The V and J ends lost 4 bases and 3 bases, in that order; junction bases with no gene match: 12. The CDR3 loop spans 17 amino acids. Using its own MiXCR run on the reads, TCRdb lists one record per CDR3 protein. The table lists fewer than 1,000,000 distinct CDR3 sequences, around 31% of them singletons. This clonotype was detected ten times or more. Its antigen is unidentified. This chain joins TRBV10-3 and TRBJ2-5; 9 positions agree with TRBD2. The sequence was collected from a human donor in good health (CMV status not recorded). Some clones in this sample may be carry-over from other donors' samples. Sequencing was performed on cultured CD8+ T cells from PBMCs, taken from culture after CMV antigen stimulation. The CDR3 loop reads CAISALFEAGGKETQYF. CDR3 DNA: TGTGCCATCAGTGCGCTTTTTGAAGCGGGGGGAAAAGAGACCCAGTACTTC.